The 27 T cell receptor beta chains below all came from one sample that was sequenced in a study of blood T cell repertoires in COVID-19. Assay: immunoSEQ multiplex PCR; the TCRdb copy retains only in-frame clones and omits some. The sample records some 38,000 clones, around 80% being singletons. Sequencing input: peripheral blood. The receptors were gathered from a man aged 65 to 79 with acute or convalescent COVID-19.

The chain recombines TRBV28 with TRBJ2-7; 10 nucleotides agree with TRBD2. The CDR3 loop spans 15 amino acids. Germline V gene sequence: CDR1 MDHEN, CDR2 SYDVKM. V dropped 5 bases and J dropped 6; count of bases not matched to a gene: 10. The CDR3 protein is CASSPLAGVRLEQYF. The CDR3 nucleotides read TGTGCCAGCAGTCCCCTAGCGGGAGTGCGCCTCGAGCAGTACTTC.

V gene TRBV29-1 combines with J gene TRBJ2-7, with 7 bases matching TRBD1. Germline assignment: CDR1 SQVTM and CDR2 ANQGSEA. This CDR3 has 14 residues. The junction had 7 bases not matched to a gene; V was cut back by 2 bases and J by 3 bases. The CDR3 DNA follows: TGCAGCGTTGAACTCCCGCAGGGGGTCTACGAGCAGTACTTC. Residues: CSVELPQGVYEQYF.

The V gene is TRBV7-9, the J gene TRBJ1-1; no reliable D call. This CDR3 has 15 amino acids. V was trimmed by 1 base and J by 10 bases, leaving 19 bases between them. Germline-derived CDR1 and CDR2 are SEHNR and FQNEAQ (reference sequence). CDR3 sequence (DNA): TGTGCCAGCAGCTTAGAAGGTCTCAGCACGGGAGGAGCTTTCTTT. The encoded protein is CASSLEGLSTGGAFF.

This sequence joins TRBV10-3 and TRBJ1-5, with a weak D call TRBD1 (6 bases). Per the germline V gene, CDR1 is ENHRY and CDR2 is SYGVKD. The CDR3 runs 14 residues. V dropped 3 bases and J dropped 6 bases, with 12 bases sitting between them. CDR3 residues: CAISDLGGSQPQHF. CDR3 DNA sequence: TGTGCCATCAGTGACTTAGGGGGAAGTCAGCCCCAGCATTTT.

The chain is built from TRBV12-3 or TRBV12-4 and TRBJ1-1; D not resolved. Trimming left V 7 bases short and J 3 bases short, with 9 bases between. This CDR3 is 12 amino acids long. The CDR3: CASNSPDTEAFF. The CDR3 region has the DNA TGTGCCAGCAACTCCCCGGACACTGAAGCTTTCTTT.

Only a few counts were recorded for this clone. V gene TRBV6-5 combines with J gene TRBJ1-1, with D hard to call. Trimming shortened V by 6 bases and J by 5 bases, and 10 bases separated the two germline ends. Germline assignment: CDR1 MNHEY and CDR2 SVGAGI. This CDR3 comprises 12 residues. The CDR3 region has the DNA TGTGCCAGCAGCCCCGGACTAACTGAAGCTTTCTTT. Protein product: CASSPGLTEAFF.

The chain is built from TRBV27 and TRBJ2-3; 11 bases line up with TRBD2. V trimming: 3 bases; J trimming: 2 bases; junction bases outside the gene matches: 4. This CDR3 comprises 16 residues. Germline loops: CDR1 MNHEY, CDR2 SMNVEV (reference sequence). The CDR3 DNA sequence: TGTGCCAGCAGTTTTTTACTAGCGGGGGACACAGATACGCAGTATTTT. This encodes CASSFLLAGDTDTQYF.

On this clone itself: An end of the junction does not agree with germline; a read error may underlie this. This chain uses TRBV29-1 with TRBJ1-2, with no clear D. Germline values: CDR1 SQVTM, CDR2 ANQGSEA. The CDR3 spans 14 residues. The CDR3 DNA follows: TGCAGCGTGGTAGAGGGCCTCATTAACTATGACTACACCTTC. Translation gives CSVVEGLINYDYTF. Based on the CDR3 plus reference TRBV29-1 and TRBJ1-2, the full variable domain is SAVISQKPSRDICQRGTSLTIQCQVDSQVTMMFWYRQQPGQSLTLIATANQGSEATYESGFVIDKFPISRPNLTFSTLTVSNMSPEDSSIYLCSVVEGLINYDYTFGSGTRLTVV.

The chain recombines TRBV19 with TRBJ1-4, with TRBD1 matching over 8 bases. Germline V lookup: CDR1 LNHDA, CDR2 SQIVND (reference sequence). The CDR3 length is 17 residues. The J segment lost 2 bases and the V segment lost 2 bases, leaving 7 bases of the junction unmatched. The CDR3 DNA reads TGTGCCAGTAGTATACTAGGACAGGGACGGACTAATGAAAAACTGTTTTTT. Protein product: CASSILGQGRTNEKLFF.

In DNA form, the CDR3 reads TGTGCCAGCTCACCCCGAGACAGGAGCTCCTATAATTCACCCCTCCACTTT. Residues: CASSPRDRSSYNSPLHF. The chain couples TRBV18 to TRBJ1-6; D might be TRBD1 (6 bases). In germline, CDR1 is KGHSH, CDR2 LQKENI. V lost 3 bases, J lost 0 bases, and 12 bases lay in between. This CDR3 spans 17 amino acids.

The table lists this clone with a count of one. The chain's CDR3 is CASTLTIARQGSTGELFF. The CDR3 nucleotides read TGTGCCAGCACCTTAACCATTGCGCGACAGGGATCCACCGGGGAGCTGTTTTTT. The gene calls are TRBV21-1 and TRBJ2-2; the DNA was not used to check the table's D call, TRBD1. TRBV21-1 counts as a pseudogene. The CDR3 is 18 residues long.

This chain connects TRBV7-9 to TRBJ1-6; D remains ambiguous. The length of the CDR3 is 16 residues. Trimming shortened V by 7 bases and J by 1 base, and 14 bases separated the two germline ends. Germline values: CDR1 SEHNR, CDR2 FQNEAQ (reference sequence). CDR3 sequence (DNA): TGTGCCAGCAAGCCGGGCTCGGGATCCTATAATTCACCCCTCCACTTT. This sequence encodes CASKPGSGSYNSPLHF.

V gene TRBV28 combines with J gene TRBJ1-4, with D perhaps TRBD1 (5 bases). The CDR3 consists of 11 residues. The germline V gene has CDR1 MDHEN and CDR2 SYDVKM. Trimming removed 6 bases from V and 8 bases from J, with 7 bases in between. In DNA form, the CDR3 reads TGTGCCAGCAGGACAGCAGAAAAACTGTTTTTT. Amino acids: CASRTAEKLFF. The whole variable domain, filled in from reference TRBV28 and TRBJ1-4, reads DVKVTQSSRYLVKRTGEKVFLECVQDMDHENMFWYRQDPGLGLRLIYFSYDVKMKEKGDIPEGYSVSREKKERFSLILESASTNQTSMYLCASRTAEKLFFGSGTQLSVL.

For the CDR3, the DNA is TGTGCCAGCAGCCATGGCTCAGGTTCGGGGAGGTACGAGCAGTACTTC. It codes for CASSHGSGSGRYEQYF. The chain has TRBV11-3 and TRBJ2-7; the D gene is possibly TRBD2 (6 bases). CDR3 length: 16 amino acids. Germline CDR1 reads SGHNT; CDR2 reads YENEEA. V shed 5 bases and J shed 4 bases, with 21 bases lying between them.

The rearrangement links TRBV5-5 to TRBJ2-7, with D perhaps matching TRBD1 (7 bases). CDR3 length: 16 residues. Germline V lookup: CDR1 SGHKS, CDR2 YYEKEE (reference sequence). Trimming stripped 2 bases from V and 4 bases from J, with 19 bases between. The chain's CDR3 is CASSFPGGKSWYEQYF. The CDR3 nucleotides read TGTGCCAGCAGCTTTCCAGGGGGGAAGTCGTGGTACGAGCAGTACTTC.

The J gene is TRBJ1-4, the V gene TRBV6-6; 9 bases map to TRBD1. Germline CDR1 MNHNY, CDR2 SVGAGI (reference sequence). V lost 4 bases, J lost 8 bases, and 11 bases stayed unmatched. The CDR3 has 16 residues. CDR3 nucleotide sequence: TGTGCCAGCAGTTCCCGTCCGGGACAGGGTGAAGAAAAACTGTTTTTT. Protein: CASSSRPGQGEEKLFF.

The DNA of the CDR3 is TGTGCCAGCAGTTCTCACTCGGACAGGGGATATGGCTACACCTTC. Its translation: CASSSHSDRGYGYTF. The V call is TRBV28, the J call TRBJ1-2; 9 bases agree with TRBD1. V was clipped by 4 bases and J by 5 bases; unmatched bases: 8. CDR1 and CDR2 from the germline V gene are MDHEN and SYDVKM. The CDR3 has 15 residues.

This chain links TRBV11-2 with TRBJ2-6, with 9 bases lining up with TRBD2. Germline V CDR1 and CDR2: SGHAT, FQNNGV. This CDR3 is 19 amino acids long. With V trimmed by 5 bases and J by 1 base, 12 bases remained unmatched. The CDR3 coding sequence is TGTGCCAGCAGCCTAACCCCCGGGACTAGCACTTCTGGGGCCAACGTCCTGACTTTC. Its translation is CASSLTPGTSTSGANVLTF.

This clone is medium-sized in the sample. The chain links TRBV7-5 to TRBJ2-5; TRBD2, the table's D call, lacks a check against the DNA. TRBV7-5 is noted as a pseudogene. There are 17 residues in the CDR3. CDR3 nucleotides: TGTGCCAGAAGCCCTCCCCCCAGTAGCGGGGGGGCAACGACCCAGTACTTC. Residues: CARSPPPSSGGATTQYF.

The CDR3 DNA reads as TGTGCCAGCAGTGCTTCGCGAGACAGGGCTAGCACTGAAGCTTTCTTT. Its translation is CASSASRDRASTEAFF. The chain employs TRBV2 and TRBJ1-1; TRBD1 aligns across 7 bases. Germline-derived CDR1 and CDR2 are SNHLY and FYNNEI. This CDR3 spans 16 amino acids. The trim removed 4 bases at V and 4 bases at J, leaving 12 bases unmatched.

The chain joins TRBV5-4 to TRBJ2-1, with TRBD2 identical over 15 bases. The length of the CDR3 is 18 residues. Germline CDR1 reads SGHNT; CDR2 reads YYREEE (reference sequence). After removal of 0 bases from V and 10 bases from J, the junction contained 11 bases not matched to a gene. CDR3 protein: CASSLDIGLAGGAEEQFF. The CDR3 nucleotides are TGTGCCAGCAGCTTGGATATTGGACTAGCGGGGGGGGCCGAGGAGCAGTTCTTC.

This clone turned up a few times. The V gene is TRBV4-3, the J gene TRBJ2-1, with D possibly being TRBD2 (6 bases). In germline, CDR1 is LGHNA, CDR2 YSLEER. The CDR3 spans 14 residues. V was pared by 3 bases and J by 4 bases, with 10 bases between. For the CDR3, the DNA is TGCGCCAGCAGCCAGACTAGGTCTTACAATGAGCAGTTCTTC. Protein product: CASSQTRSYNEQFF.

A note on this clone: Since a much larger clone is just one base distant, this may be a read error. The sample holds other DNA sequences that translate to the same CDR3. The J gene is TRBJ2-3, the V gene TRBV10-2; 7 positions agree with TRBD2. CDR3 length: 14 amino acids. The J segment lost 4 bases and the V segment lost 6 bases, leaving 7 bases of the junction unmatched. Looked up from germline, CDR1 is WSHSY and CDR2 is SAAADI. CDR3 bases: TGCGCCAGCAGCGAGACGACTAGCTCAGATACGCAGTATTTT. Amino acid sequence: CASSETTSSDTQYF.

This clone came up a few times. The chain combines TRBV7-2 with TRBJ2-5; D may be TRBD2 (6 bases). Germline V gene sequence: CDR1 SGHTA, CDR2 FQGNSA. V was clipped by 4 bases and J by 5 bases, with 11 bases between them. The CDR3 is made up of 13 amino acids. Here the CDR3 DNA reads TGTGCCAGCAGCTCGACTAGTATTGAGACCCAGTACTTC. It codes for CASSSTSIETQYF.

V gene TRBV2 combines with J gene TRBJ1-1; no clear D gene. The V gene's germline CDR1 is SNHLY and CDR2 FYNNEI. The V and J ends lost 6 bases and 6 bases respectively, with 8 bases between them. CDR3 length: 11 amino acids. CDR3 DNA sequence: TGTGCCAGCAGCTCGTTGTCTGAAGCTTTCTTT. Residues: CASSSLSEAFF.

The chain carries TRBV24-1 and TRBJ2-3; D possibly corresponds to TRBD1 (5 bases). The CDR3 has 14 residues. Germline assignment: CDR1 KGHDR and CDR2 SFDVKD. Trimming took 6 bases from V and 7 from J, leaving 16 bases between them. CDR3 coding DNA: TGTGCCACCAGTCCAGGGATCAGAGTAAATACGCAGTATTTT. Its protein is CATSPGIRVNTQYF.

The chain employs TRBV27 and TRBJ1-4, with 9 nucleotides matching TRBD1. CDR1 and CDR2 (germline): MNHEY, SMNVEV (reference sequence). The CDR3 spans 14 residues. J gave up 8 bases and V 8 bases, and 9 bases lay outside the gene matches. DNA for the CDR3: TGTGCCAGCCGAGGACAGGGGAGATTGGAAAAACTGTTTTTT. Amino acid sequence: CASRGQGRLEKLFF.